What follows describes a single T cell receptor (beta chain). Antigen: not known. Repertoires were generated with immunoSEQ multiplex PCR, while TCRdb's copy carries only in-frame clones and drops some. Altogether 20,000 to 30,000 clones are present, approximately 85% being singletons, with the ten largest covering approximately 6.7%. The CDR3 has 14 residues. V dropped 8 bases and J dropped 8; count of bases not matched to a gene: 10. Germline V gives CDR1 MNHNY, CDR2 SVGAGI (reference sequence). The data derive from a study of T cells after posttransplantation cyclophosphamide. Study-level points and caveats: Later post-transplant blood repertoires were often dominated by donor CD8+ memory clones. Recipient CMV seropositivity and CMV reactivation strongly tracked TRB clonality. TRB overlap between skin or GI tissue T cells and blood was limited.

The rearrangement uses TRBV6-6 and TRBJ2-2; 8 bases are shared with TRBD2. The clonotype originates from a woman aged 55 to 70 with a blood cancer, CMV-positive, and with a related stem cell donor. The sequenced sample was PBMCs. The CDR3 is CASETSGGLGELFF. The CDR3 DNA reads TGTGCCAGCGAAACTTCGGGAGGGTTGGGGGAGCTGTTTTTT.